Listed below are T cell receptor beta chains from one sample, sequenced in a study of shared clonotypes between healthy human individuals. This table comes from immunoSEQ multiplex PCR, and its TCRdb copy is limited to in-frame clones, with some not included. The table lists about 690,000 clones, about 92% of them singletons, with about 34% in the top ten. Sequenced material: memory CD8+ T cells from PBMCs. The receptor set was obtained from a man in his late teens or twenties in good health. Some clones in this sample may be carry-over from other donors' samples. The CDR3 runs from the conserved cysteine through the conserved F or W. D genes are given only for firm matches. Clone sizes are given selectively: once, few, many, or a class where the clone is expanded.

d_gene	v_gene	abundance	j_gene	CDR3aa	CDR3nt
.	TRBV6-5	.	TRBJ2-7	CASSYYRTAGGEQYF	TGTGCCAGCAGTTACTATCGGACCGCTGGGGGCGAGCAGTACTTC
.	TRBV5-1	once	TRBJ2-7	CASSLEGGPLEYEQYF	TGCGCCAGCAGCTTGGAAGGGGGACCCCTAGAATACGAGCAGTACTTC
TRBD2	TRBV6-6	.	TRBJ2-7	CASSLSGRAHEQYF	TGTGCCAGCAGTCTTAGCGGGAGGGCCCACGAGCAGTACTTC
.	TRBV5-5	.	TRBJ2-2	CASSSWTGELFF	TGTGCCAGCAGTAGTTGGACCGGGGAGCTGTTTTTT
.	TRBV7-6	.	TRBJ2-1	CASSLVFSGDNEQFF	TGTGCCAGCAGCTTAGTCTTTAGCGGTGACAATGAGCAGTTCTTC
TRBD1	TRBV9	.	TRBJ2-2	CASSVGWDSRPNTGELFF	TGTGCCAGCAGCGTAGGATGGGACAGTAGACCGAACACCGGGGAGCTGTTTTTT
.	TRBV4-2	.	TRBJ2-1	CASVADPSSYNEQFF	TGTGCCAGCGTGGCGGACCCCAGCTCCTACAATGAGCAGTTCTTC
TRBD1	TRBV5-6	.	TRBJ2-7	CASSWDRGYEQYF	TGTGCCAGCAGCTGGGACAGGGGATACGAGCAGTACTTC
TRBD1	TRBV5-1	.	TRBJ2-5	CASSLGARARQGSETQYF	TGCGCCAGCAGCTTGGGGGCCCGGGCCCGACAGGGGTCGGAGACCCAGTACTTC
.	TRBV11-2	.	TRBJ2-7	CASSSRQPNHYEQYF	TGTGCCAGCAGCTCCCGACAGCCCAACCACTACGAGCAGTACTTC
.	TRBV7-9	.	TRBJ1-2	CASSFGAVNYGYTF	TGTGCCAGCAGCTTTGGAGCTGTTAACTATGGCTACACCTTC
.	TRBV27	.	TRBJ2-7	CASSFQGSYEQYF	TGTGCCAGCAGTTTTCAGGGGAGCTACGAGCAGTACTTC